This T cell receptor beta chain was captured in a study of T-cell memory formation after mild COVID-19. This clonotype was observed a few times. V lost 5 bases and J lost 6, with 30 bases in between. This CDR3 has 19 amino acids. Germline V lookup: CDR1 LNHDA, CDR2 SQIVND (reference sequence). TCRdb called the 5' RACE reads again in MiXCR, with one record for every CDR3 protein. The table records some 450,000 distinct CDR3 sequences, more than 15% of them present only once. Material: PBMCs or a T cell subset sorted from them (not recorded which). This TCR came from a young man who had mild COVID-19 (a few samples of this study predate the infection). Cell type and time point are not known. The chain couples TRBV19 to TRBJ2-3, with D possibly matching TRBD2 (5 bases). Here the CDR3 reads CASSRRDIGRNHRRDTQYF. As DNA, the CDR3 is TGTGCCAGTAGTCGAAGGGATATTGGAAGGAACCACCGGAGGGATACGCAGTATTTT. The full variable domain, in which reference TRBV19 and TRBJ2-3 provide the parts outside the CDR3, is DGGITQSPKYLFRKEGQNVTLSCEQNLNHDAMYWYRQDPGQGLRLIYYSQIVNDFQKGDIAEGYSVSREKKESFPLTVTSAQKNPTAFYLCASSRRDIGRNHRRDTQYFGPGTRLTVL.